The source of this TCR beta chain is a study of blood T cells in healthy people across ages. This clonotype was recorded at least ten times. The second PCR ran about 6 to 12 cycles with a sample-barcoded 5' primer and J-beta primers. TCRdb re-analysed the 5' RACE reads in MiXCR, keeping a single row per CDR3 protein. The data show around 520,000 distinct CDR3 sequences, approximately 26% seen once. The V end was cut by 5 bases, the J end by 3 bases, with 11 bases between. CDR3 length: 13 amino acids. The V gene's germline CDR1 is SEHNR and CDR2 FQNEAQ (reference sequence). These data also formed part of another study, on T cells of mothers and their children. From that report: All RNA that had been extracted was used for cDNA synthesis at roughly 1.4 ug per 15 ul.

Sample: blood. This receptor was identified in a boy between 2 and 10 years old in good health. This chain joins TRBV7-9 and TRBJ2-7, with D perhaps TRBD2 (6 bases). CDR3 in DNA: TGTGCCAGCAGCCGGGACTCCCACTACGAGCAGTACTTC. It encodes CASSRDSHYEQYF.